This T cell receptor beta chain was sequenced for a study of cytomegalovirus exposure and HLA in healthy donors. Overall study results and limits: Previously analyzed data showed that most TCR beta V segments were productive at a frequency of about 87% or about 30%. Associated with cytomegalovirus, according to the listing, were 150 to 200 TCR beta chains. Some 16,000 TCR beta sequences were associated with HLA alleles at 0.05 false discovery rate in a later analysis.

A multiplex PCR was run with 60 Vbeta primers and 13 Jbeta primers. Some clones are missing from TCRdb's copy, which holds only in-frame ones; the method was immunoSEQ multiplex PCR. The table for this sample gives 150,000 to 200,000 clones. With regard to this clone: Its antigen remains unknown.

From germline, CDR1 is SGHRS and CDR2 YFSETQ. Trimming took 0 bases from V and 2 from J, leaving 15 bases between them. The CDR3 has 17 residues. The chain recombines TRBV5-1 with TRBJ1-3; D gene ambiguous. Sample: PBMCs. The clonotype originates from a woman aged 18-29 years in good health and CMV-seropositive. The CDR3 reads CASSLDGRSGTGNTIYF. In nucleotides, the CDR3 is TGCGCCAGCAGCTTGGATGGGAGGTCGGGGACTGGAAACACCATATATTTT.